Reported below is one T cell receptor (beta chain). Its antigen remains unknown. The data were obtained in a study of T cells in Graves' hyperthyroidism and ophthalmopathy. Overall study: Specimen type is peripheral blood, collected at initial diagnosis prior to any treatment. Study results and limitations: With a median lead of 6.5 months before onset, the model predicted ophthalmopathy. Blood shared most expanded thyroid clonotypes above 0.001. The authors' 13 V-J model separated ophthalmopathy from stable hyperthyroidism.

It was RNA transcripts that yielded the amplified TCR beta CDR3 regions. First-round RT-PCR with HTBI primers amplified the TCR CDR3 region. Each CDR3 protein is one row after TCRdb ran MiXCR on the multiplex PCR reads. The sample comprises around 600,000 distinct CDR3 sequences, about 14% of which are singletons, and roughly an eighth rests with the top ten. With 6 bases clipped from V and 3 bases from J, the junction kept 10 bases outside the gene matches. Germline CDR1 is SQVTM and CDR2 is ANQGSEA. This CDR3 has 14 residues. The sequenced sample consisted of blood. The sequence came from a woman between 50 and 59 years old with Graves' ophthalmopathy. This chain links TRBV29-1 with TRBJ2-7, with 8 bases that match TRBD2. The CDR3 region is CSVYSGTSNYEQYF. CDR3 coding DNA: TGCAGCGTATATTCCGGGACTAGTAACTACGAGCAGTACTTC.